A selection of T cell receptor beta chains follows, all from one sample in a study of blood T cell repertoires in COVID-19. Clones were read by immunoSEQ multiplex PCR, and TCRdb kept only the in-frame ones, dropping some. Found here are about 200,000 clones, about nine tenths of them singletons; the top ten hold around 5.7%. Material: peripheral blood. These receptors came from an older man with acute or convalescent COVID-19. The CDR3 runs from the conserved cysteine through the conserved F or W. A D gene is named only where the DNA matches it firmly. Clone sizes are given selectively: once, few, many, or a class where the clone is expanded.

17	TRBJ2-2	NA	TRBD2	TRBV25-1	CASSEYLGLAASGELFF	TGTGCCAGCAGTGAATATCTCGGACTAGCGGCATCCGGGGAGCTGTTTTTT
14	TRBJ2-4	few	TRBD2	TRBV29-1	CSGTSGNAKNIQYF	TGCAGCGGTACTAGCGGGAATGCTAAAAACATTCAGTACTTC
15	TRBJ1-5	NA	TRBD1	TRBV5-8	CASSLMTGGSQPQHF	TGTGCCAGCAGCTTGATGACAGGGGGAAGTCAGCCCCAGCATTTT
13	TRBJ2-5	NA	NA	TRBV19	CASSHNNQETQYF	TGTGCCAGTAGTCACAATAACCAAGAGACCCAGTACTTC
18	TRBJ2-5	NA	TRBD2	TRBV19	CASSIEAGTSGRMETQYF	TGTGCCAGTAGTATAGAGGCGGGGACTAGCGGGAGGATGGAGACCCAGTACTTC
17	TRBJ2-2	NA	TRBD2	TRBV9	CASSVGLAGGRTGELFF	TGTGCCAGCAGCGTAGGACTAGCGGGAGGACGAACCGGGGAGCTGTTTTTT
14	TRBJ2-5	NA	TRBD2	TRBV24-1	CATSVDGGLETQYF	TGTGCCACCAGTGTCGACGGGGGGTTGGAGACCCAGTACTTC
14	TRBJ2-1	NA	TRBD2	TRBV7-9	CASLGLAEGHEQFF	TGTGCCAGCTTGGGACTAGCGGAAGGGCATGAGCAGTTCTTC
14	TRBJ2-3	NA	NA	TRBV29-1	CSVDGDASTDTQYF	TGCAGCGTTGATGGAGACGCTAGCACAGATACGCAGTATTTT
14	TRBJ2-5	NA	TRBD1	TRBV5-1	CASTPGTGKETQYF	TGCGCCAGCACCCCCGGGACAGGGAAAGAGACCCAGTACTTC
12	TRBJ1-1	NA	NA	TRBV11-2	CASSPQVVRAFF	TGTGCCAGCAGCCCTCAGGTGGTTCGAGCTTTCTTT
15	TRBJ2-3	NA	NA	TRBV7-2	CASSLGQYRTDTQYF	TGTGCCAGCAGCTTAGGGCAGTATCGCACAGATACGCAGTATTTT
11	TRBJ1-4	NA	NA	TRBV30	CAWSHNEKLFF	TGTGCCTGGAGTCATAATGAAAAACTGTTTTTT
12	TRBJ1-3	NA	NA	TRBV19	CATEDFADAIYF	TGTGCCACCGAGGACTTCGCGGATGCCATATATTTT